This TCR beta chain is from a study of OX40 agonist ivuxolimab in advanced cancers. Autoimmune disease history or systemic immunosuppression led to patient exclusion. Collection of blood occurred at baseline, at cycle 4 day 1, and at cycle 7 day 1. Concerning this clone: Its antigen is undetermined.

The study, taken as a whole, reports: Antigen specificity was not determined for the expanded peripheral T cells.

The CDR3 runs to 16 residues. Germline CDR1 is SGDLS and CDR2 is YYNGEE. Losses at the gene ends were 4 bases for V and 2 bases for J; bases not matched to a gene: 8. Using immunoSEQ multiplex PCR, the repertoire was profiled, and TCRdb retains in-frame clones only, with some absent. The data show about 45,000 clones, around nine tenths seen once. The genes are TRBV9 and TRBJ1-3; TRBD1 aligns across 8 bases. The clonotype was recovered from an adult with an advanced solid tumor such as melanoma, head and neck, liver or kidney cancer. Sequencing used CD4+ or CD8+ T cells sorted from blood, obtained in a trial of the OX40 agonist ivuxolimab. The CDR3 spells CASSPKVQGAGNTIYF. CDR3 DNA: TGTGCCAGCAGCCCAAAGGTACAGGGGGCTGGAAACACCATATATTTT.